The following is a T cell receptor beta chain sequence with its context. Generated by immunoSEQ multiplex PCR, the TCRdb table keeps only in-frame clones and is missing some. The data hold about 180,000 clones, with around 91% observed a single time. The data derive from a study of control samples from healthy donors and cancer patients. CDR3 length: 17 residues. CDR1 is SEHNR, CDR2 FQNEAQ, per germline (reference sequence). The J segment lost 7 bases and the V segment lost 1 base, leaving 11 bases of the junction unmatched. The genes are TRBV7-9 and TRBJ2-5, with 11 bases identical to TRBD2. The sample taken for sequencing was blood. The source is a woman between 45 and 60 years old in good health. DNA for the CDR3: TGTGCCAGCAGCTTAGAGCCTAGCGGGGGGCTATGGGGGACCCAGTACTTC. As protein: CASSLEPSGGLWGTQYF.